This T cell receptor beta chain was recorded in a study of identical twins. A universal primer site was added by template switching, and unique molecular identifiers were carried by the cDNA. TCRdb reanalysed the 5' RACE reads using MiXCR and keeps one entry per CDR3 protein. The sample consists of hundreds of thousands of distinct CDR3 sequences, roughly 8.6% of them appearing once. In this sample, this clonotype turned up many times. The antigen is unknown. General study results and limits: Among out-of-frame alpha sequences shared by twins, low generation probability occurred in excess.

The trim removed 0 bases at V and 0 bases at J, leaving 7 bases unmatched. The CDR3 totals 17 residues. CDR1 and CDR2 from the germline V gene are SGHRS and YFSETQ. This sample also belongs to another study, concerning yellow fever vaccine responses in identical twins.

The TCR was taken from a woman aged 18-29 years in good health. The genes are TRBV5-1 and TRBJ2-3; 7 nucleotides line up with TRBD2. Sequenced material: memory (CD45RO+) T cells sorted from blood. CDR3 sequence: CASSLGIIAGSTDTQYF. The CDR3 DNA follows: TGCGCCAGCAGCTTGGGGATAATAGCGGGTAGCACAGATACGCAGTATTTT.